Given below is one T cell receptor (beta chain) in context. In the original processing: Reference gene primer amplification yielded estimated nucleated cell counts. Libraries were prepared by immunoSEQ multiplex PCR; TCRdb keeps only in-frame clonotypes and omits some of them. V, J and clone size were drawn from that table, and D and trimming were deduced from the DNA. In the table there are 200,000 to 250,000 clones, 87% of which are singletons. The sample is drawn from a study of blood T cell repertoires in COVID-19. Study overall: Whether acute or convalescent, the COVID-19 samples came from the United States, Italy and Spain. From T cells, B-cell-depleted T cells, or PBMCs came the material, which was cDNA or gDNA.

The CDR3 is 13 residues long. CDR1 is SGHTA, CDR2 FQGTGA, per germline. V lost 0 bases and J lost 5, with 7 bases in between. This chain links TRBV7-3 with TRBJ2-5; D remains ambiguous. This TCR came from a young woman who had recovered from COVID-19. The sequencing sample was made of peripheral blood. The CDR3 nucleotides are TGTGCCAGCAGCTTAACTAGCTGGGAGACCCAGTACTTC. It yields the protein CASSLTSWETQYF.